What follows are 4 T cell receptor beta chains derived from one specimen sequenced in a study of Ad26.COV2.S vaccination and SARS-CoV-2 variants. Sequenced by immunoSEQ multiplex PCR; TCRdb stores in-frame clones only, minus some. The table has around 300,000 clones, under 90% seen once. Treatment specified: about 20 received Ad26.COV2.S at low or high dose, single or two shots; about five received placebo; per-sample allocation not given. The investigators took samples on day 63 after the first vaccine or placebo injection. The material was peripheral blood, obtained in a trial of Ad26.COV2.S vaccine versus placebo. The receptors shown here come from a person between 18 and 65 years old who received the Ad26.COV2.S COVID-19 vaccine or a placebo.

CDR3 nucleotides: TGTGCCAGCAGCGCGCCCGCGGGGCGGGCTCAAGAGACCCAGTACTTC. It yields the protein CASSAPAGRAQETQYF. The rearrangement links TRBV9 to TRBJ2-5, with a tentative D call TRBD2 (6 bases). Trimming left V 3 bases short and J 2 bases short, with 17 bases between. CDR3 size: 16 residues. Germline V CDR1 and CDR2: SGDLS, YYNGEE.

The gene calls are TRBV7-2 and TRBJ2-1, with 7 bases aligning to TRBD2. V shed 1 base, J shed 15 bases, and the junction held 9 bases outside the gene matches. The germline V gene encodes CDR1 SGHTA and CDR2 FQGNSA. The length of the CDR3 is 13 residues. The CDR3 bases are TGTGCCAGCAGCTTAGGATTGCGGGAGATTCTGTTCTTC. It is translated as CASSLGLREILFF.

This chain links TRBV7-2 with TRBJ1-5; D may be TRBD1 (5 bases). The CDR3 has 14 amino acids. Germline CDR1 and CDR2: SGHTA and FQGNSA. V was pared by 6 bases and J by 11 bases, with 20 bases between. CDR3 sequence reads: CASREGPSSSSQHF. CDR3 DNA: TGTGCCAGCAGGGAGGGGCCCTCTAGTTCGTCCCAGCATTTT.

V gene TRBV5-1 combines with J gene TRBJ1-2; D is uncertain. The germline V and J ends were trimmed by 2 bases and 4 bases, with 9 bases remaining between them. The germline V gene has CDR1 SGHRS and CDR2 YFSETQ. The CDR3 has 13 residues. DNA for the CDR3: TGCGCCAGCAGCTTTGACGGAACCTATGGCTACACCTTC. It codes for CASSFDGTYGYTF.